These T cell receptor beta chains were read from a single sample in a study of blood T cell repertoires in COVID-19. Repertoires were generated with immunoSEQ multiplex PCR, while TCRdb's copy carries only in-frame clones and drops some. The sample lists 55,000 to 90,000 clones, more than 75% occurring once. The sequencing sample was made of peripheral blood. The source of these receptors is a woman between 65 and 79 years old with acute or convalescent COVID-19. CDR3s include the opening cysteine and the closing phenylalanine or tryptophan. A D gene is named only where the DNA matches it firmly. Rows give clone size only sometimes, using once, few, many, or a class for an expanded clone.

V	D	size	J	DNA	CDR3
TRBV27	TRBD2	NA	TRBJ2-3	TGTGCCAGCCGCAAAAGGGGACTAGCGGACACAGATACGCAGTATTTT	CASRKRGLADTDTQYF
TRBV2	TRBD1	NA	TRBJ2-5	TGTGCCAGCACCCCGGGACAGGGGTCGTGGGAGACCCAGTACTTC	CASTPGQGSWETQYF
TRBV18	TRBD2	NA	TRBJ2-3	TGTGCCAGCTCCGCACTAGCGGGAGTTAAAGATACGCAGTATTTT	CASSALAGVKDTQYF
TRBV11-2	TRBD2	NA	TRBJ2-5	TGTGCCAGCAGCTTGGGACTACGGAGTCAAGAGACCCAGTACTTC	CASSLGLRSQETQYF
TRBV7-2	TRBD1	once	TRBJ1-1	TGTGCCAGCAGCTCAACAGGGGGAGGCACTGAAGCTTTCTTT	CASSSTGGGTEAFF
TRBV11-2	TRBD1	NA	TRBJ1-3	TGTGCCAGCAGCGGACAGGCTGCTGGAAACACCATATATTTT	CASSGQAAGNTIYF
TRBV10-3	TRBD1	NA	TRBJ2-3	TGTGCCATCAGCTCACAGGGGGATTACACAGATACGCAGTATTTT	CAISSQGDYTDTQYF
TRBV11-3	TRBD1	few	TRBJ2-1	TGTGCCAGCAGCCGTGACAGGGCCAATGAGCAGTTCTTC	CASSRDRANEQFF
TRBV18	NA	NA	TRBJ2-3	TGTGCCAGCTCACCATTAGGGGCAGTAAGCACAGATACGCAGTATTTT	CASSPLGAVSTDTQYF
TRBV5-1	TRBD1	NA	TRBJ1-1	TGCGCCAGCAGCAAAGTGGACAGGGGGCTAAAGATGAACACTGAAGCTTTCTTT	CASSKVDRGLKMNTEAFF
TRBV2	NA	few	TRBJ1-2	TGTGCCAGCAGTGAAGCCGCGGGCCAGTACTATGGCTACACCTTC	CASSEAAGQYYGYTF
TRBV12-3/TRBV12-4	NA	NA	TRBJ2-5	TGTGCCAGCAGCTATGGGGGCAGGGAGACCCAGTACTTC	CASSYGGRETQYF
TRBV11-2	TRBD2	NA	TRBJ2-3	TGTGCCAGCAGCTTTGGCGGGGGGGCATACACAGATACGCAGTATTTT	CASSFGGGAYTDTQYF
TRBV30	NA	NA	TRBJ2-5	TGTGCCTGGAGGAAACAGGGAGCCGAGACCCAGTACTTC	CAWRKQGAETQYF
TRBV3-1/TRBV3-2	TRBD1	NA	TRBJ1-2	TGTGCCAGCAGCCAAGGACAGGGGAACTATGGCTACACCTTC	CASSQGQGNYGYTF
TRBV5-1	TRBD2	NA	TRBJ2-1	TGCGCCAGCAGCTTGGAGGCGGGGGGCTTAAACAATGAGCAGTTCTTC	CASSLEAGGLNNEQFF
TRBV19	TRBD1	NA	TRBJ1-5	TGTGCCAGTAGTACAACCCGGGACAGAAATAGCAATCAGCCCCAGCATTTT	CASSTTRDRNSNQPQHF